The T cell receptor (beta chain) described here comes from a study of T cells of healthy individuals. Germline CDR1 MNHNY, CDR2 SVGAGI (reference sequence). The length of the CDR3 is 18 residues. V lost 5 bases to trimming and J lost 10 bases, with 29 bases between them. MiXCR, run by TCRdb on the 5' RACE reads, gives a single entry per CDR3 protein. The table has approximately 100,000 distinct CDR3 sequences, 17% seen once. The V gene is TRBV6-6, the J gene TRBJ1-4; weak D call: TRBD1 (5 bases). The TCR sequence derives from a human donor in good health. CDR3 DNA: TGTGCCAGCAGTAATAGGACCCTCTTACCGCCTAGGGGAGGAAAACTGTTTTTT. It translates to CASSNRTLLPPRGGKLFF.